This TCR beta chain derives from a study of blood T cell repertoires in COVID-19 (dated by TCRdb to the early 2020s). Describing the broader study: The collaborator samples originated in the United States, Italy and Spain and spanned the acute and convalescent phases of COVID-19. The repertoires were released in a freely available public database intended as a resource for research on the immune response to SARS-CoV-2. The material from the prospective study consisted of cDNA or gDNA derived from T cells, B-cell-depleted T cells, or PBMCs. The dataset comprised deeply sampled blood TCRbeta repertoires from subjects exposed to, actively infected with, or recovered from COVID-19. A de-identified subject ID, COVID-19 status, age in years and sex were almost always included in the sample metadata. HLA class I and class II types, where available, came from metadata supplied by the sample provider rather than from assay-based typing. The samples were drawn from the first 160 participants of the ongoing ImmuneRACE study and from some 1,300 subjects provided by 6 global collaborators.

On the study overall, not on this receptor specifically: How much clinical and demographic metadata was included differed by source and by participant, and the metadata was provided uncurated.

Looking up the germline V gene yields CDR1 MNHEY and CDR2 SVGAGI. The junction carries 17 bases between V and J, which are trimmed by 8 bases and 7 bases respectively. From the cysteine up to the phenylalanine, the CDR3 has a length of 13 residues. The kept DNA is CDR3 alone, 39 bases in frame from the first base. In regard to this clone: Its antigen remains unidentified. No base-level quality is on record; no much larger clone is a single base apart.

Whole blood was collected in K2EDTA tubes by collaborating institutions according to the institutions' own protocols. Collaborator samples were shipped for TCRbeta analysis as frozen whole blood, isolated PBMCs, or DNA extracted from either sample type. TCRbeta CDR3 regions were amplified from genomic DNA using the immunoSEQ Assay, a bias-controlled multiplex PCR. Regarding the original processing steps: Nucleated cell counts per sample were estimated from amplification of reference gene primers within the assay. Sequence reads were collapsed and filtered to measure the absolute abundance of every unique TCRbeta CDR3 rearrangement. For each sample, productive Simpson clonality was calculated by taking the square root of Simpson's diversity index across productive rearrangements. TCRdb retrieved this table from immuneACCESS and kept in-frame rearrangements only. Not all clones are present; in checked studies, unresolved V genes account for under half, and no reason is known for the remainder. From that table come the V and J calls and clone size; the DNA was used to work out D and trimming. This sample holds about 140,000 clones; around 90% were observed only once. Together, the top ten hold around 1.7% of the sample.

The sequence derives from a woman in her 50s with acute or convalescent COVID-19. The rearrangement joined TRBV6-5 to TRBJ1-1; TRBD1 is possibly the D segment (6 matching bases). Sequenced: peripheral blood. The CDR3 protein: CASVRAGVGEAFF. The DNA sequence is as follows: TGTGCCAGCGTTCGTGCAGGGGTGGGTGAAGCTTTCTTT.